This T cell receptor beta chain was documented in a study of blood T cell repertoires in COVID-19. Germline values: CDR1 SGHNT, CDR2 YYREEE (reference sequence). The CDR3 runs 13 residues. Trimming took off 2 bases at V and 2 bases at J, with 7 bases between the two ends. Clones were read by immunoSEQ multiplex PCR, and TCRdb kept only the in-frame ones, dropping some. Counted here are 250,000 to 350,000 clones, over 85% occurring once; the ten biggest clones make up 2.5% to 3.5%. Sequencing was carried out using PBMCs or T cells enriched from blood (not recorded which). The source is a woman in her 50s who had been exposed to COVID-19. The chain uses TRBV5-4 and TRBJ1-1; D is perhaps TRBD1 (5 bases). Here the CDR3 reads CASSFQGNTEAFF. CDR3 sequence (DNA): TGTGCCAGCAGCTTTCAGGGAAACACTGAAGCTTTCTTT.